The clone carrying this TCR beta chain has a handful of counts. Its antigen is not known. These data belong to a study of vaccination and CD4 T cells after COVID-19. Looking at the study overall: Six males and four females constituted the convalescent cohort, two of whom were Hispanic. Stimuli were overlapping spike peptide pools of SARS-CoV-2 and three common cold coronaviruses (HCoV-NL63, HCoV-OC43, HCoV-229E).

Stated treatment: roughly ten-day PBMC culture with coronavirus spike peptide pools or control peptides (ViraFEST assay). ViraFEST relied on peptide pools to expand antigen-specific T cells; the TCRs were sequenced afterward. Once obtained from cultured CD4+ T cells, the DNA was sequenced using the Oncomine TCR Beta short-read assay. Each CDR3 protein gets one entry after TCRdb re-called the PCR reads with MiXCR. Of under 20,000 distinct CDR3 sequences in the sample, 23% are singletons; the top ten hold about 8%. CDR1 SGHAT and CDR2 FQNNGV come from the germline V gene. V was pared by 8 bases and J by 5 bases, with 4 bases between. CDR3 size: 10 residues.

The receptor was isolated from a human donor with COVID-19. The sample consisted of cultured CD4+ T cells from blood. The chain uses TRBV11-2 and TRBJ2-1, with D uncertain. Here the CDR3 reads CASGHNEQFF. In DNA form, the CDR3 reads TGTGCCAGCGGCCACAATGAGCAGTTCTTC. The entire variable domain, with the rest obtained from reference TRBV11-2 and TRBJ2-1, is as follows: EAGVAQSPRYKIIEKRQSVAFWCNPISGHATLYWYQQILGQGPKLLIQFQNNGVVDDSQLPKDRFSAERLKGVDSTLKIQPAKLEDSAVYLCASGHNEQFFGPGTRLTVL.